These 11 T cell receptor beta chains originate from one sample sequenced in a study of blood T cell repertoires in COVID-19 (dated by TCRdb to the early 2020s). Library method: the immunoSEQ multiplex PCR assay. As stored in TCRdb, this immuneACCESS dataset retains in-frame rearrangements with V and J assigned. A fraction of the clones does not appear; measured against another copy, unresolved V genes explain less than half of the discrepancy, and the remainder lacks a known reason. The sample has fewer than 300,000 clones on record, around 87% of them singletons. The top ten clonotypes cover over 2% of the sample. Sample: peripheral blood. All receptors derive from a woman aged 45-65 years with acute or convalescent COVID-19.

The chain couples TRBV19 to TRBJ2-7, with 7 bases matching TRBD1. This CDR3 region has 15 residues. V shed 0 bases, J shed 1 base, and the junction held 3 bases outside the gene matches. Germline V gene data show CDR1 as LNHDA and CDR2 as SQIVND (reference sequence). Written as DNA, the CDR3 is TGTGCCAGTAGTATAGAACAGGGGAGATCCTACGAGCAGTACTTC. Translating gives CASSIEQGRSYEQYF.

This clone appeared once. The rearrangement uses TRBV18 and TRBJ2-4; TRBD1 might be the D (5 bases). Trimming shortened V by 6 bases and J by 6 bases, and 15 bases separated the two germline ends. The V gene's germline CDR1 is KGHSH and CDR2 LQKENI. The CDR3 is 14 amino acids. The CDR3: CASSYQGFGNIQYF. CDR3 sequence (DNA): TGTGCCAGCTCTTACCAGGGTTTCGGAAACATTCAGTACTTC.

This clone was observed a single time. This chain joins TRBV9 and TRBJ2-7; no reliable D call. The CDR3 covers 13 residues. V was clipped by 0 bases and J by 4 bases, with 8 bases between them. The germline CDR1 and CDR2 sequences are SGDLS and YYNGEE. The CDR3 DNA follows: TGTGCCAGCAGCGTAGCCCCCCAGTACGAGCAGTACTTC. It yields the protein CASSVAPQYEQYF.

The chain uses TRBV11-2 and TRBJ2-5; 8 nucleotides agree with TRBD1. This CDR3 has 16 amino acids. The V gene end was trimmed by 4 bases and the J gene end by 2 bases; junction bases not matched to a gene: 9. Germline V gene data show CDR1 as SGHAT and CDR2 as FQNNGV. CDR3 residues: CASSSRQGLYQETQYF. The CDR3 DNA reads TGTGCCAGCAGCTCCAGACAGGGGCTCTATCAAGAGACCCAGTACTTC. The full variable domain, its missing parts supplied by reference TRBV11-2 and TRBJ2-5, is EAGVAQSPRYKIIEKRQSVAFWCNPISGHATLYWYQQILGQGPKLLIQFQNNGVVDDSQLPKDRFSAERLKGVDSTLKIQPAKLEDSAVYLCASSSRQGLYQETQYFGPGTRLLVL.

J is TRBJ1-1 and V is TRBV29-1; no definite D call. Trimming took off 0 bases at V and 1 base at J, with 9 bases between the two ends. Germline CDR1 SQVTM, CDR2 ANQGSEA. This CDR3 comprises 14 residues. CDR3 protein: CSVEDPGENTEAFF. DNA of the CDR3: TGCAGCGTTGAAGATCCAGGTGAGAACACTGAAGCTTTCTTT.

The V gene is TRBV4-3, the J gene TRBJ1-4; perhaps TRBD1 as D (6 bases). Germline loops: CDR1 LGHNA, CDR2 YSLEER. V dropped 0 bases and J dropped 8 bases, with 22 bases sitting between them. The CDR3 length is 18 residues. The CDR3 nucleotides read TGCGCCAGCAGCCAAGAATGGACTCGGGGGGCCTCGGGGGAAAAACTGTTTTTT. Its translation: CASSQEWTRGASGEKLFF.

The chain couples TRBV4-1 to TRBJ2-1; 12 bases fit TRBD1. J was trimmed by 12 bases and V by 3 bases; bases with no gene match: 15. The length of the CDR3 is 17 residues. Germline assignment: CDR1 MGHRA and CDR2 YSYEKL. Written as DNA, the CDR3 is TGCGCCAGCAGCCACTCATATCCCGGGACAGGGGGCGCGGTGCAGTTCTTC. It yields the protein CASSHSYPGTGGAVQFF.

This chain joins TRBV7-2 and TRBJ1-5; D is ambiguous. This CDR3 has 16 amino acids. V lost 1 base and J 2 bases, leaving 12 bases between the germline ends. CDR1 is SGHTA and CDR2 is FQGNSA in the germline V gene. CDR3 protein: CASSLDRGSGNQPQHF. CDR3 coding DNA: TGTGCCAGCAGCTTAGATAGAGGTTCCGGCAATCAGCCCCAGCATTTT.

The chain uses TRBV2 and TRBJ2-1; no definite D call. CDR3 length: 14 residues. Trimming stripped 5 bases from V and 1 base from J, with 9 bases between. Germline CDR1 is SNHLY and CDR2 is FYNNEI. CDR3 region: CASSLVPSYNEQFF. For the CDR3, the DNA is TGTGCCAGCAGTTTAGTGCCTTCCTACAATGAGCAGTTCTTC.

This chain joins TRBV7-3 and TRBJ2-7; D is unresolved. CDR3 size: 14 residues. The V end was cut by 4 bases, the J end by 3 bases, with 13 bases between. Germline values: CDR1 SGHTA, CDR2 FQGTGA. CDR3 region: CASSSISNYYEQYF. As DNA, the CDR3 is TGTGCCAGCAGCTCTATATCTAACTACTACGAGCAGTACTTC.

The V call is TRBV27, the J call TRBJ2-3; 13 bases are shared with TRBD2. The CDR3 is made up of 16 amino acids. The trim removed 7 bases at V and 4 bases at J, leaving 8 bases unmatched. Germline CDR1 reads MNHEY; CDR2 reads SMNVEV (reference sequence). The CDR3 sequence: CASTTTSGRAPDTQYF. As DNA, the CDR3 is TGTGCCAGCACCACCACTAGCGGGAGGGCCCCAGATACGCAGTATTTT.